A single sample is the source of the 5 T cell receptor beta chains below, sequenced in a study of T-cell memory formation after mild COVID-19. MiXCR, applied by TCRdb to the 5' RACE reads, yields one record per CDR3 protein. This sample has some 310,000 distinct CDR3 sequences, with approximately 22% found just once. The specimen was PBMCs or a T cell subset sorted from them (not recorded which). The receptors stem from a man younger than 35 who had mild COVID-19 (a few samples of this study predate the infection). Cell type and time point are not known.

CDR3 DNA sequence: TGTGCCAGCAGCTTAGAGGCGGGCTCAGATACGCAGTATTTT. This translates into CASSLEAGSDTQYF. The chain links TRBV11-1 to TRBJ2-3; maybe TRBD2 (5 bases). This CDR3 has 14 residues. Trimming removed 1 base at V and 4 bases at J, with 9 bases between. Germline V gene data show CDR1 as SGHAT and CDR2 as FQDESV (reference sequence). Complete variable domain (other parts from reference TRBV11-1 and TRBJ2-3): EAEVAQSPRYKITEKSQAVAFWCDPISGHATLYWYRQILGQGPELLVQFQDESVVDDSQLPKDRFSAERLKGVDSTLKIQPAELGDSAMYLCASSLEAGSDTQYFGPGTRLTVL.

V usage is TRBV5-1 and J usage is TRBJ2-5; D tentatively fits TRBD1 or TRBD2 (5 bases each). The CDR3 sequence is 19 residues long. V was trimmed by 4 bases and J by 1 base, leaving 26 bases between them. CDR1 and CDR2 from the germline V gene are SGHRS and YFSETQ. In nucleotides, the CDR3 is TGCGCCAGCAGCCCCCGGCTGAGGACTGTGAGGGGAACCCAAGAGACCCAGTACTTC. Translated: CASSPRLRTVRGTQETQYF.

This clonotype was seen a few times. The V call is TRBV11-2, the J call TRBJ2-7; the D call may be TRBD1 or TRBD2 (6 bases each). The germline V gene has CDR1 SGHAT and CDR2 FQNNGV. V shed 5 bases and J shed 2 bases, with 13 bases lying between them. The CDR3 covers 14 residues. In nucleotides, the CDR3 is TGTGCCAGCAGCACTACTGGGGGGCCCTACGAGCAGTACGTC. This codes for CASSTTGGPYEQYV.

This clonotype has just a few counts. The chain joins TRBV7-2 to TRBJ2-6; tentatively, D is TRBD1 (5 bases). This CDR3 is built from 15 residues. The ends were cut back, 5 bases at V and 1 base at J, with 9 bases in the middle. Germline V gives CDR1 SGHTA, CDR2 FQGNSA. CDR3 sequence reads: CASSPRASGANVLTF. The CDR3 DNA is TGTGCCAGCAGCCCCAGGGCTTCTGGGGCCAACGTCCTGACTTTC. Full variable domain (outside the CDR3, taken from reference TRBV7-2 and TRBJ2-6): GAGVSQSPSNKVTEKGKDVELRCDPISGHTALYWYRQSLGQGLEFLIYFQGNSAPDKSGLPSDRFSAERTGGSVSTLTIQRTQQEDSAVYLCASSPRASGANVLTFGAGSRLTVL.

This clonotype has a handful of counts. The rearrangement joins TRBV7-3 to TRBJ2-5, with D perhaps matching TRBD1 or TRBD2 (6 bases each). Trimming took off 6 bases at V and 3 bases at J, with 17 bases between the two ends. Looked up from germline, CDR1 is SGHTA and CDR2 is FQGTGA. This CDR3 region has 15 residues. The CDR3 sequence is CASSSRGRAEETQYF. The CDR3 DNA is TGTGCCAGCAGTTCCCGGGGGCGGGCAGAAGAGACCCAGTACTTC.